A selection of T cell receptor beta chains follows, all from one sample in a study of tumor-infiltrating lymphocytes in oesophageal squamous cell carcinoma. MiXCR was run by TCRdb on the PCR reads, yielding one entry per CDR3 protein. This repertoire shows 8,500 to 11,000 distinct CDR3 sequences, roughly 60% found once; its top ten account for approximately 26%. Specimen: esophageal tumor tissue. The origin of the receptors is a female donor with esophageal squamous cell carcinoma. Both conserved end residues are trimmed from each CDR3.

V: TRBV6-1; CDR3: ASSEGGNRYEQY
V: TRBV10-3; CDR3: AINGRDDGYT
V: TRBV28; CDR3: ASSSIHRVAYEQY
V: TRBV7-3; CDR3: ASSFTGGANTEAF
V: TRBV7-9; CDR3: ASSSDEAQPQH
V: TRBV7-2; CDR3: ASSLVGTGEQPQH
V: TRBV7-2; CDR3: ASSIAYGKFNEQY
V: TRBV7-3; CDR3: ASSLTREPFNEQF
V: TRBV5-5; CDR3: ASTVTTSTDTQY
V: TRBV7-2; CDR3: ASSPNYTGRTLPDTQY
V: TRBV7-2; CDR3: ASSLGLGTTGEQY
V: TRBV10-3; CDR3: ATRDRRTSSLH
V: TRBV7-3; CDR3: ASSVWDGAQQY
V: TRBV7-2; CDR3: ASSLVKTGANTEAF
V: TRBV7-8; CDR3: ASSSQGSGSPLH
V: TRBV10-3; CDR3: AISAQDTQY
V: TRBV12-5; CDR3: ASGEGSDTQY
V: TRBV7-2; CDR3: ASSPAPGLGEQY
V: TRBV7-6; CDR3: ASSSQDSYEQY
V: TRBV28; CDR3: ASTPGQGAGNTIY
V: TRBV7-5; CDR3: ISVPEEAPLEQAKS
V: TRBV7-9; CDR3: ASSSLGLAGGYNEQY
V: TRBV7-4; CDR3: ASSNPGQATYEQY
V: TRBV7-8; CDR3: ASSLGLAGGFYEQY
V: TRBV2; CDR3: ASSGKNEQF
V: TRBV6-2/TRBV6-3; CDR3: ASSEPGQGFYEQY
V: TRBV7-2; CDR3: ASSVGQITHRQF
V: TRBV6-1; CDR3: ASTLAGGETQY
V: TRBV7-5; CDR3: ISVPAIRRGAWGAGANVLT
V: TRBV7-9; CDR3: ASSSEWETQY
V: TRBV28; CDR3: ASSERYEQY
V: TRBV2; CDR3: ASSGGVEETQY
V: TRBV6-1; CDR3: ASSRATYEQY
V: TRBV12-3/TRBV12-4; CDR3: ASSVLETQY
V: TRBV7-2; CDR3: ASSANRGGGTEAF
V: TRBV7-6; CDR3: ASSLGPQGDTQY
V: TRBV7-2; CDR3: ASSQGTSGTYNEQF
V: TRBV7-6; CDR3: ASSLSRDPVNQY
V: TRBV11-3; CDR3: ASSLRQVAGELY
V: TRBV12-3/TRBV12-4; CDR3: ASSSQETQY
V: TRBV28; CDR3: ASSPRGQWASYEQY
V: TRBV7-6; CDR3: ASSSTGGNQPQH